A selection of T cell receptor beta chains follows, all from one sample in a study of blood T cell repertoires in COVID-19. Here immunoSEQ multiplex PCR was the method, and the copy in TCRdb shows in-frame clones only, minus some. The sample lists about 140,000 clones; approximately 80% were seen once. Sequencing was performed on peripheral blood. The receptor source for this set is a man over 45 with acute or convalescent COVID-19. CDR3s include the opening cysteine and the closing phenylalanine or tryptophan. A D gene is named only where the DNA matches it firmly. Rows give clone size only sometimes, using once, few, many, or a class for an expanded clone.

J	V	D	size	DNA	CDR3
TRBJ2-6	TRBV9	-	-	TGTGCCAGCAGCGGACTTTGGCCTGGGGCCAACGTCCTGACTTTC	CASSGLWPGANVLTF
TRBJ2-3	TRBV10-2	TRBD2	-	TGCGCCAGCAGTGAGTCCGGCGGGGGGGCCCAAGATACGCAGTATTTT	CASSESGGGAQDTQYF
TRBJ2-3	TRBV11-2	-	many	TGTGCCAGCAGCCTTAGCCGGGGGGATACGCAGTATTTT	CASSLSRGDTQYF
TRBJ1-2	TRBV7-2	TRBD1	few	TGTGCCAGCAGCAGACCCGAACGGACAGGGCAGGGCTACACCTTC	CASSRPERTGQGYTF
TRBJ1-1	TRBV13	TRBD1	-	TGTGCCAGCAGCTACAACAGGGGTGGCACTGAAGCTTTCTTT	CASSYNRGGTEAFF
TRBJ2-2	TRBV10-1	-	-	TGCGCCAGCAGTGTTTCGGTGAACACCGGGGAGCTGTTTTTT	CASSVSVNTGELFF
TRBJ2-3	TRBV19	TRBD1	-	TGTGCCAGTAGTACTATGACAGGGAAGAGGACAGATACGCAGTATTTT	CASSTMTGKRTDTQYF
TRBJ2-5	TRBV15	TRBD2	-	TGTGCCACCAGCGAGGACTCGGGGCGGGGGGAGACCCAGTACTTC	CATSEDSGRGETQYF
TRBJ2-5	TRBV5-1	-	-	TGCGCCAGCAGCTTCCAGGGGCCCGAGGAGACCCAGTACTTC	CASSFQGPEETQYF
TRBJ2-5	TRBV5-1	TRBD2	-	TGCGCCAGCAGCTTGGTGGCTAGCGGGGGGAGACAAGAGACCCAGTACTTC	CASSLVASGGRQETQYF
TRBJ1-5	TRBV6-2/TRBV6-3	TRBD1	-	TGTGCCAGCAGTTATACGGGACAGGGTTCGAGGATAGATCAGCCCCAGCATTTT	CASSYTGQGSRIDQPQHF